These T cell receptor beta chains were read from a single sample in a study of post-analysis software for immune sequencing data. TCRdb re-called the PCR reads with MiXCR, one entry per CDR3 protein. Of 350,000 to 500,000 distinct CDR3 sequences in the sample, over 30% were seen once. The sequencing input was blood. The source is a girl aged 2 to 9 with multiple sclerosis. Both conserved end residues are part of each CDR3.

V	CDR3
TRBV27	CASSLSVSGQGNLGYTF
TRBV7-9	CASSSRLADYEQYF
TRBV20-1	CSFLPPSGSSYNEQFF
TRBV27	CASSPGTSGLHKYF
TRBV7-9	CASSFPTSGSHEQYF
TRBV5-1	CASSLDSENYGYTF
TRBV19	CASSWAADTEAFF
TRBV12-3/TRBV12-4	CASTKWAEETQYF
TRBV13	CASSLLRAGEQYF
TRBV30	CAWSTSGTDTQYF
TRBV15	CATSRADRGEDQTQYF
TRBV12-5	CVSGLVVGIYNEQFF
TRBV7-3	CASSPQSFTSGVPYEQYF
TRBV7-9	CASSLDLLRDLVYNEQFF
TRBV6-1	CASSEAMNWPYGYTF
TRBV30	CAWSVGLSTEAFF
TRBV20-1	CSATVTREFYNEQFF
TRBV20-1	CSATSVGREAFF
TRBV11-2	CASSLEGRYREPSTYNYGYTF
TRBV18	CASRRSTGLAGRVSTDTQYF
TRBV5-5	CASITGRPGRNEKLFF
TRBV20-1	CSASNAGGGGEQYF
TRBV9	CASSVVATGPMNSPLHF